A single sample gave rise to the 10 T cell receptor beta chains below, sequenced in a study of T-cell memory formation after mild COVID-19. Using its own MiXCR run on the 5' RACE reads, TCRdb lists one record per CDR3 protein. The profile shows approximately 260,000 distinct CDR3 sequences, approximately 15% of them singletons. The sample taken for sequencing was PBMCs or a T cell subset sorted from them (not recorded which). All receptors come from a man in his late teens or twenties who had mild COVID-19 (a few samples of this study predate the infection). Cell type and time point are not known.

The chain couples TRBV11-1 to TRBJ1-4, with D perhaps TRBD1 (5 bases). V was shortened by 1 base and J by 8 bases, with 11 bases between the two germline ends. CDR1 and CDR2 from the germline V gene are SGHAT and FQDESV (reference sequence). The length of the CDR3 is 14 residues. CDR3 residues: CASSLGTGYEKLFF. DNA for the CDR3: TGTGCCAGCAGCTTAGGAACAGGTTACGAAAAACTGTTTTTT.

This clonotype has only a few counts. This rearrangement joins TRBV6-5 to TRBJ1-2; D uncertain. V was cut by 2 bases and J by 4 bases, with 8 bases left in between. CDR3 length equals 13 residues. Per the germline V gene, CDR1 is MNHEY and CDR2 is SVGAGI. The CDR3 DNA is TGTGCCAGCAGTTACCTAGGAGCCTATGGCTACACCTTC. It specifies CASSYLGAYGYTF.

The CDR3 loop reads CASSLRRGDYNEQFF. DNA of the CDR3: TGCGCCAGCAGCTTGAGGCGGGGCGACTACAATGAGCAGTTCTTC. V is TRBV5-1 and J is TRBJ2-1, with a weak D call TRBD2 (6 bases). Germline loops: CDR1 SGHRS, CDR2 YFSETQ. The CDR3 runs 15 residues. V lost 1 base to trimming and J lost 3 bases, with 11 bases between them.

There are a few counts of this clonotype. CDR3 region: CSASWYGASRAFF. As DNA, the CDR3 is TGCAGTGCTAGTTGGTACGGGGCCTCCAGAGCTTTCTTT. This sequence joins TRBV20-1 and TRBJ1-1; TRBD1 might be the D (5 bases). This CDR3 has 13 amino acids. Germline CDR1 DFQATT, CDR2 SNEGSKA (reference sequence). The V gene lost 3 bases and the J gene lost 10 bases, with 18 bases spanning the gap.

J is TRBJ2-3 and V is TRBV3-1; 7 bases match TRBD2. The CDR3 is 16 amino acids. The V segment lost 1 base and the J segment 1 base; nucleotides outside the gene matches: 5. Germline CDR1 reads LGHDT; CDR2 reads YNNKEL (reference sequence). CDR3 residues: CASSQVPSGGTDTQYF. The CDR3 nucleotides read TGTGCCAGCAGCCAAGTGCCTAGCGGAGGCACAGATACGCAGTATTTT.

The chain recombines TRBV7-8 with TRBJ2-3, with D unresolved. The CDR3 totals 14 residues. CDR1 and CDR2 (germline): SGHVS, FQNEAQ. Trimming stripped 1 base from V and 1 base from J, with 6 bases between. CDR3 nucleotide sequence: TGTGCCAGCAGCTTAGGCGTAGGCACAGATACGCAGTATTTT. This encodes CASSLGVGTDTQYF.

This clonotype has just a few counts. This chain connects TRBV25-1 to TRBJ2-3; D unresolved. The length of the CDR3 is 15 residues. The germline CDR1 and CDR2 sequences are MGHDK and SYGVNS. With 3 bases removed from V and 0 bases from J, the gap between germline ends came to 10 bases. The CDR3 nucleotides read TGTGCCAGCAGTGATCTAGGGTCTAGCACAGATACGCAGTATTTT. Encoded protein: CASSDLGSSTDTQYF.

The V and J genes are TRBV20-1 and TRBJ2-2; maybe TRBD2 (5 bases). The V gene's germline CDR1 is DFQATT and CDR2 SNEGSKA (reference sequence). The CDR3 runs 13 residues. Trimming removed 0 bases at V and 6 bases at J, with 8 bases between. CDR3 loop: CSARDPRAGELFF. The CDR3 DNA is TGCAGTGCTAGAGATCCGAGGGCCGGGGAGCTGTTTTTT.

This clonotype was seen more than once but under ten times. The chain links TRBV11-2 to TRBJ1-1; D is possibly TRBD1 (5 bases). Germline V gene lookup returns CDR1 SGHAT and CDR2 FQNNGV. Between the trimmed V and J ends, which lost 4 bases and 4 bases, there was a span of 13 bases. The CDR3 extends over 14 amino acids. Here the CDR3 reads CASSSGPSSTEAFF. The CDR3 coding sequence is TGTGCCAGCAGCTCAGGGCCCTCCAGCACTGAAGCTTTCTTT.

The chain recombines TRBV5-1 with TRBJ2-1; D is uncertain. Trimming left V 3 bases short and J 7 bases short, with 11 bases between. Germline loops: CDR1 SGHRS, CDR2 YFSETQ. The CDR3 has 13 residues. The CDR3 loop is CASSSGRMNEQFF. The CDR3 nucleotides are TGCGCCAGCAGCTCCGGACGGATGAATGAGCAGTTCTTC.